This T cell receptor (beta chain) was captured by sequencing in a study of blood T cell repertoires in COVID-19. Across the whole study: Spain, Italy and the United States supplied samples that represented acute and convalescent COVID-19. The analysed material was cDNA or gDNA that came from T cells, B-cell-depleted T cells, or PBMCs.

Trimming pared 3 bases from V and 4 bases from J, leaving 9 bases between. From germline, CDR1 is SNHLY and CDR2 FYNNEI. This CDR3 is built from 13 residues. Per the study methods: Estimation of nucleated cell counts was performed using reference gene primer amplification. Assay: immunoSEQ multiplex PCR; the TCRdb copy retains only in-frame clones and omits some. V, J and clone size are taken as reported in that table, and D and trimming were inferred from the DNA itself. The sample has 200,000 to 250,000 clones; 82% are singletons. The V gene is TRBV2, the J gene TRBJ1-2; D is undetermined. This clonotype originated in a woman aged 70-85 years with acute or convalescent COVID-19. The sequencing input was peripheral blood. This CDR3 reads CASSERRGYGYTF. The CDR3 region has the DNA TGTGCCAGCAGTGAGCGCAGAGGCTATGGCTACACCTTC.